One sample yielded the 8 T cell receptor beta chains listed below, sequenced in a study of cytomegalovirus exposure and HLA in healthy donors. The PCR used 60 Vbeta and 13 Jbeta primers. Here immunoSEQ multiplex PCR was the method, and the copy in TCRdb shows in-frame clones only, minus some. This table has about 180,000 clones, 84% appearing once. Input material: PBMCs. These receptor sequences come from a man younger than 40 in good health and CMV-seronegative.

The V and J genes are TRBV5-1 and TRBJ1-1; a weak D match, TRBD1 (5 bases). In germline, CDR1 is SGHRS, CDR2 YFSETQ. CDR3 length equals 16 residues. V was clipped by 4 bases and J by 1 base, with 17 bases between them. CDR3 nucleotide sequence: TGCGCCAGCAGCCACGGACCAGGGCAGGGGAACACTGAAGCTTTCTTT. Protein product: CASSHGPGQGNTEAFF.

V is TRBV27 and J is TRBJ2-3; possible D gene TRBD2, 6 bases. With 5 bases removed from V and 4 bases from J, the gap between germline ends came to 13 bases. CDR1 and CDR2 (germline): MNHEY, SMNVEV (reference sequence). The CDR3 spans 14 residues. This CDR3 is CASSQLAVADTQYF. Written as DNA, the CDR3 is TGTGCCAGCAGTCAACTAGCAGTGGCAGATACGCAGTATTTT.

This clone came up a few times. This sequence joins TRBV7-9 and TRBJ1-1; tentatively, D is TRBD1 (5 bases). Trimming shortened V by 3 bases and J by 1 base, and 9 bases separated the two germline ends. This CDR3 spans 14 amino acids. Germline V lookup: CDR1 SEHNR, CDR2 FQNEAQ (reference sequence). DNA of the CDR3: TGTGCCAGCAGCTTGACAGCCTCGAACACTGAAGCTTTCTTT. It translates to CASSLTASNTEAFF. Based on the CDR3 plus reference TRBV7-9 and TRBJ1-1, the full variable domain is DTGVSQNPRHKITKRGQNVTFRCDPISEHNRLYWYRQTLGQGPEFLTYFQNEAQLEKSRLLSDRFSAERPKGSFSTLEIQRTEQGDSAMYLCASSLTASNTEAFFGQGTRLTVV.

This clone is judged medium-sized. This sequence joins TRBV6-1 and TRBJ2-6; D is unclear. Germline V gives CDR1 MNHNS, CDR2 SASEGT. This CDR3 spans 15 amino acids. V lost 2 bases, J lost 0 bases, and 5 bases lay in between. The CDR3 sequence: CASSERVSGANVLTF. In DNA, the CDR3 is TGTGCCAGCAGTGAACGAGTCTCTGGGGCCAACGTCCTGACTTTC.

This sequence joins TRBV5-1 and TRBJ2-7, with 8 bases that match TRBD1. Trimming took 2 bases from V and 6 from J; bases not matched to a gene: 7. The CDR3 is 14 amino acids. CDR1 and CDR2 (germline): SGHRS, YFSETQ. The CDR3 nucleotides are TGCGCCAGCAGCTTTGCAGGGGGCGCAGGCGAGCAGTACTTC. It yields the protein CASSFAGGAGEQYF.

The rearrangement uses TRBV6-5 and TRBJ1-3; 9 nucleotides match TRBD1. CDR1 is MNHEY, CDR2 SVGAGI, per germline. With V trimmed by 1 base and J by 7 bases, 2 bases remained unmatched. This CDR3 has 14 amino acids. CDR3 amino acids: CASSYLGQGNTIYF. The CDR3 DNA reads TGTGCCAGCAGTTACTTGGGACAGGGCAACACCATATATTTT.

A word on this clone: A read error may account for a junction end that differs from germline. The rearrangement uses TRBV2 and TRBJ2-7, with TRBD1 matching over 7 bases. The CDR3 runs to 12 residues. Germline assignment: CDR1 SNHLY and CDR2 FYNNEI. The CDR3 region has the DNA TGTGCCAGCAGGCCTACAAGTGGGACAGATAGCTTC. This translates into CASRPTSGTDSF.

The J gene is TRBJ2-1, the V gene TRBV30; no reliable D call. The germline V gene has CDR1 GTSNPN and CDR2 SVGIG (reference sequence). There are 12 residues in the CDR3. The V end lost 3 bases, the J end lost 6 bases, and 9 bases lay between the germline ends. CDR3: CAWREEFNEQFF. For the CDR3, the DNA is TGTGCCTGGAGAGAGGAATTCAATGAGCAGTTCTTC.